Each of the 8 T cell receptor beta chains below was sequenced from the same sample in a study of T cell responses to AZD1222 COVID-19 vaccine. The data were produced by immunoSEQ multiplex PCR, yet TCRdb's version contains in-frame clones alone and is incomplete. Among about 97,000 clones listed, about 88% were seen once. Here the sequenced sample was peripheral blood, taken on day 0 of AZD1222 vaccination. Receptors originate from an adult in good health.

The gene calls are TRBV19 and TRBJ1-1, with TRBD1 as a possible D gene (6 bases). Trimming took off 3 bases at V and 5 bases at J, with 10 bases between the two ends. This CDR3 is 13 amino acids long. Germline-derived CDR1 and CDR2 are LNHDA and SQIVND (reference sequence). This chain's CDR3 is CASSMSGTTEAFF. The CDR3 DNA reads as TGTGCCAGTAGTATGAGTGGGACAACTGAAGCTTTCTTT.

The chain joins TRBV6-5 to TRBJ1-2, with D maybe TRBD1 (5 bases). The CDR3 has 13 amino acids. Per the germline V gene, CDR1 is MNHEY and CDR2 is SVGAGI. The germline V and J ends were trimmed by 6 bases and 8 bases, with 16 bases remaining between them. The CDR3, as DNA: TGTGCCAGCAGGACAGTCCCCTTGGGCGGCTACACCTTC. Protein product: CASRTVPLGGYTF.

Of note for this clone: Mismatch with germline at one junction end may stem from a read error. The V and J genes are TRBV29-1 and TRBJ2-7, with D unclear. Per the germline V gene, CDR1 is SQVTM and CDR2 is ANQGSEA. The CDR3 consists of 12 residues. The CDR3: CSTGSSSYEQYF. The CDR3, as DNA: TGTTCCACCGGGTCAAGCTCCTACGAGCAGTACTTC.

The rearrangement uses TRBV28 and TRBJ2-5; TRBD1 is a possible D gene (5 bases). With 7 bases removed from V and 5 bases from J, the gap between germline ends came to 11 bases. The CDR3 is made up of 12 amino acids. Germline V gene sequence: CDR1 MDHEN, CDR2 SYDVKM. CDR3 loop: CASTQGLETQYF. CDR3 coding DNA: TGTGCCAGCACCCAGGGTTTGGAGACCCAGTACTTC.

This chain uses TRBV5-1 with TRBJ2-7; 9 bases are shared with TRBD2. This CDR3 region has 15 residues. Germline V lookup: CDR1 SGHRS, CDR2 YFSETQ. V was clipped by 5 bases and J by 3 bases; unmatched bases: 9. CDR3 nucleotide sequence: TGCGCCAGCAGGTCAGGCGGGGGGGTCTACTACGAGCAGTACTTC. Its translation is CASRSGGGVYYEQYF.

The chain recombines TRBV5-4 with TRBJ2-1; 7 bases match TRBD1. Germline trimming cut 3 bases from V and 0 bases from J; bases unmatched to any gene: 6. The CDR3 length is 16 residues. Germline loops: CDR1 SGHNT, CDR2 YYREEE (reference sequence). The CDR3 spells CASSSGQVRSYNEQFF. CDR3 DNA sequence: TGTGCCAGCAGCTCAGGACAGGTCCGCTCCTACAATGAGCAGTTCTTC.

CDR3 protein: CASSLGPSSYEQYF. Here the CDR3 DNA reads TGCGCCAGCAGCTTAGGGCCTAGCTCCTACGAGCAGTACTTC. This chain connects TRBV5-1 to TRBJ2-7; D unresolved. Trimming stripped 2 bases from V and 0 bases from J, with 9 bases between. The CDR3 has 14 amino acids. Germline CDR1 is SGHRS and CDR2 is YFSETQ.

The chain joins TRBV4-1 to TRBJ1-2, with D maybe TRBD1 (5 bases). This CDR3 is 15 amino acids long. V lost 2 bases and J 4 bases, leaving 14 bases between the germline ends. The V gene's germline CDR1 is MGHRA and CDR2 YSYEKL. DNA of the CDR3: TGCGCCAGCAGCCAATTAACCACAGGCTTCTATGGCTACACCTTC. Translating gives CASSQLTTGFYGYTF.